The entry below gives a single T cell receptor (beta chain) sequence along with its context. Its antigen is not known. Vbeta (60) and Jbeta (13) primers were used in the PCR. The repertoire was sequenced with immunoSEQ multiplex PCR; TCRdb's copy has only in-frame clones and lacks some. The table lists roughly 110,000 clones, approximately 80% of them singletons. These data come from a study of cytomegalovirus exposure and HLA in healthy donors. Study results and caveats: In an earlier analysis, about 87% or about 30%: the productive usage of most TCR beta V segments. Trimming of TCR beta V- and J-genes showed a link, identified in a later analysis, to a missense DCLRE1C variant.

Per germline, CDR1 KGHSH and CDR2 LQKENI. V was clipped by 2 bases and J by 5 bases, with 13 bases between them. The CDR3 has 15 residues. The chain combines TRBV18 with TRBJ2-1; D remains unclear. This clonotype was obtained from a male donor in good health and CMV-seronegative. The specimen was PBMCs. CDR3 coding DNA: TGTGCCAGCTCACCAAACCCCGGCGGTGACAATGAGCAGTTCTTC. It specifies CASSPNPGGDNEQFF.